This T cell receptor (beta chain) emerged from a study of T cell repertoires and HLA-DP antigens (dated by TCRdb to the late 2010s). Some background on the complete study: Using HeLa cells transduced to present allogeneic HLA-DP, the study set up an in vitro model of CD4+ T cell alloreactivity. The average DNA input was roughly 210 ng for sorted CD137+CD4+ samples versus roughly 1,200 ng for pre-culture CD4+ samples. The three donors, two male and one female, ranged from the 18-to-29 to the 60-to-69 age band. Compared with self, one alloantigen differed at one amino acid in the peptide-binding groove and the other differed at around eleven, modelling structurally similar versus dissimilar alloantigens. Results the study describes overall, beyond this receptor: The study was limited by having just a few donors, by relying on a non-physiological HeLa antigen-presenting system, and by using total CD4+ cells as responders. Naive and memory CD4+ repertoires were not analysed separately. Average cumulative frequency of clones undetected before culture was approximately 35% against one allele and approximately 53% against the other. Similar clonality (about 0.38) was observed for sorted CD137+ cells against both alloantigens, and this clonality was much higher than that observed in pre-culture samples (around 0.041).

From the cysteine up to the phenylalanine, the CDR3 has a length of 14 residues. Just CDR3 DNA is preserved here, 42 bases in frame from base 1. Cut back by 3 bases and 3 bases, the V and J ends lie 9 bases apart. The germline V gene specifies SNHLY as CDR1 and FYNNEI as CDR2. Magnetic bead negative selection was used to isolate untouched CD4+ T cells from Ficoll-separated PBMC, with an average purity of about 98%. Using magnetic beads, untouched CD4+ T cells were isolated from Ficoll-separated PBMC at around 98% purity, with only negligible CD8+ contamination. Peripheral blood mononuclear cells were supplied by the buffy coats of a few healthy blood donors, who served as the study donors. All three donors were CMV seronegative. The DNeasy Blood & Tissue Kit was used for extraction of genomic DNA. Genomic DNA from sorted CD137+CD4+ cells and from pre-culture CD4+ baseline samples of each subject was subjected to TCRB sequencing.

In the case of this clone: It lacks a known antigen. Within one base of it there is no much larger clone, and no base qualities were kept.

The immunoSEQ multiplex PCR, with forward primers for 54 TRBV segments and reverse primers for 13 TRBJ segments, was used to amplify TCRB CDR3 regions. For pre-culture CD4+ samples, sequencing was done at deep resolution with a target of approximately 200,000 T cell genomes. Sequencing of the amplicons was done on an Illumina HiSeq System, giving 87 bp reads that spanned the CDR3. Per the authors' processing: PCR and sequencing errors in the reads were corrected, and CDR3 regions were defined by aligning to IMGT reference sequences. Synthetic template pools were used to estimate template counts and unique rearrangement counts. Clonality was calculated as 1 minus Pielou's evenness. The Daley-Smith estimator was used to estimate richness. Repertoire overlap was measured with Morisita's index. Clones present in cultured samples but not detected in the pre-culture repertoire of the same donor were defined as low-abundance clones. TCRdb took this table from immuneACCESS and kept in-frame rearrangements with V and J called. Such tables lack part of the clones; where checked against another copy, unresolved V genes explain under half of the gap, and the rest is unexplained. V, J and clone size are taken as reported in that table, and D and trimming were inferred from the DNA itself. This sample lists 90,000 to 130,000 clones; nearly 95% were detected once. The biggest ten clones account for around 0.25% of the sample.

Sequenced material: CD4+ T cells from PBMCs. This sequence was found in a woman between 18 and 30 years old in good health and CMV-seronegative. Recombination linked TRBV2 to TRBJ2-1; the D gene is perhaps TRBD1 or TRBD2, as each covers 6 bases. DNA sequence: TGTGCCAGCAGTGACGAGGGGGGCTACAATGAGCAGTTCTTC. Its protein is CASSDEGGYNEQFF. Outside the CDR3, residues come from the reference TRBV2 and TRBJ2-1 proteins, so the full variable domain is: EPEVTQTPSHQVTQMGQEVILRCVPISNHLYFYWYRQILGQKVEFLVSFYNNEISEKSEIFDDQFSVERPDGSNFTLKIRSTKLEDSAMYFCASSDEGGYNEQFFGPGTRLTVL.